These T cell receptor beta chains were read from a single sample in a study of CXCR3-negative and CXCR3-positive naive CD8 T cells. With the 5' RACE reads reprocessed, TCRdb shows one record per CDR3 protein and no DNA. Seen in this sample are tens of thousands of distinct CDR3 sequences; the ten most common clones hold approximately 1.4%. The sequencing input was naive CXCR3- CD8+ T cells from blood. These receptor sequences come from a human donor in good health. Some clones in this sample may be carry-over from other donors' samples. Both conserved end residues are part of each CDR3. The size field is filled for only some rows; it gives once, few, many or a size class.

CDR3 protein,V gene,CDR3 length,J gene,clone size
CSALADNSNQPQHF,TRBV20-1,14,TRBJ1-5,NA
CASSNPLETQYF,TRBV21-1,12,TRBJ2-5,NA
CASSSWDEQFF,TRBV7-9,11,TRBJ2-1,NA
CSARDVNTGELFF,TRBV29-1,13,TRBJ2-2,medium-sized
CSVHGFVRGSKDGYTF,TRBV29-1,16,TRBJ1-2,NA
CSVEGSGLSNTEAFF,TRBV29-1,15,TRBJ1-1,NA
CASSFGSGTTYNEQFF,TRBV5-6,16,TRBJ2-1,NA
CATSRREGIQYF,TRBV15,12,TRBJ2-4,NA
CSVTPGGAVSYEQYF,TRBV29-1,15,TRBJ2-7,NA
CASSDSGQGHNEQFF,TRBV6-4,15,TRBJ2-1,NA
CSASRPSGPHEQFF,TRBV20-1,14,TRBJ2-1,NA
CAITLAGGPSLDTQYF,TRBV10-1,16,TRBJ2-3,NA
CASSQLPTEGETQYF,TRBV4-1,15,TRBJ2-5,NA
CASSIPRGRNTEAFF,TRBV28,15,TRBJ1-1,NA
CSAIPLGLAGHYEQYF,TRBV20-1,16,TRBJ2-7,NA
CASSPWEFDTGELFF,TRBV9,15,TRBJ2-2,NA
CSVPQGAEAFF,TRBV29-1,11,TRBJ1-1,NA
CASSAFTAVLGTETQYF,TRBV9,17,TRBJ2-5,NA
CASSPEIGTYEQYF,TRBV7-9,14,TRBJ2-7,NA
CASSPPGGTAGSPLHF,TRBV7-9,16,TRBJ1-6,NA
CASSLAGGPETQCF,TRBV7-6,14,TRBJ2-5,NA
CAISETAGTGYSPLHF,TRBV10-3,16,TRBJ1-6,NA
CSVMGVLAGTNTEQFF,TRBV29-1,16,TRBJ2-1,NA
CASSPFLTNTQYF,TRBV14,13,TRBJ2-3,NA
CSASKALAGLTDTQYF,TRBV20-1,16,TRBJ2-3,NA
CASSLRLGNEQFF,TRBV7-9,13,TRBJ2-1,NA
CASSYSTSGSHEQFF,TRBV6-2/TRBV6-3,15,TRBJ2-1,NA
CASSPQGTGAFF,TRBV7-9,12,TRBJ1-1,NA
CASSFSGQDPLNTEAFF,TRBV7-2,17,TRBJ1-1,NA
CASSDSAGGNEQFF,TRBV6-4,14,TRBJ2-1,NA
CASSSGTGITEAFF,TRBV7-6,14,TRBJ1-1,NA
CASSYGPEDYEQYF,TRBV6-6,14,TRBJ2-7,NA
CSVMTGAYEQYF,TRBV29-1,12,TRBJ2-7,NA
CASSLLIGPTNTGELFF,TRBV7-6,17,TRBJ2-2,NA
CAISDGGNSPEQYF,TRBV10-3,14,TRBJ2-7,NA
CASSLTPWTSDTQYF,TRBV7-2,15,TRBJ2-3,NA
CASSLWGLGDTQYF,TRBV12-3/TRBV12-4,14,TRBJ2-3,NA
CASIPDRAGTGELFF,TRBV7-9,15,TRBJ2-2,NA
CASSSLAGASYEQYF,TRBV7-9,15,TRBJ2-7,NA
CSAANSGSSYNEQFF,TRBV20-1,15,TRBJ2-1,NA
CASSLPGSNQPQHF,TRBV12-3/TRBV12-4,14,TRBJ1-5,NA
CASSLVGDRIYEQYF,TRBV28,15,TRBJ2-7,NA
CASKPIGTGYEQYF,TRBV27,14,TRBJ2-7,NA
CASSPGPQNTEAFF,TRBV4-1,14,TRBJ1-1,NA
CALLVTGDLYEQYF,TRBV30,14,TRBJ2-7,NA
CASSLDRADEKLFF,TRBV7-6,14,TRBJ1-4,NA
CASHDSYEQYF,TRBV28,11,TRBJ2-7,NA
CASSIKRDSFFTGELFF,TRBV5-1,17,TRBJ2-2,NA
CASSLARGEAFF,TRBV7-6,12,TRBJ1-1,NA
CASSSRTGDPLGTQYF,TRBV13,16,TRBJ2-5,NA
CASSPASGGAVDTQYF,TRBV4-2,16,TRBJ2-3,NA
CASRRAGGRETQYF,TRBV28,14,TRBJ2-5,NA
CASSRTAGGSYEQYF,TRBV11-2,15,TRBJ2-7,NA
CSARGQRFPYNEQFF,TRBV20-1,15,TRBJ2-1,NA
CASSFKGPDEQFF,TRBV11-2,13,TRBJ2-1,NA